The 3 T cell receptor beta chains in this list originate from one sample, sequenced in a study of T cells in localized non-small cell lung cancer. The protocol was immunoSEQ multiplex PCR, while the TCRdb copy is restricted to in-frame clones and leaves out a portion. This sample yields around 36,000 clones, of which under 90% are seen a single time; around 6.6% belongs to the top ten. This specimen was peripheral blood mononuclear cells, taken before any cancer treatment. The receptors stem from an older male donor with stage II lung adenocarcinoma.

The chain links TRBV28 to TRBJ2-2; TRBD2 is a possible D gene (6 bases). There are 14 residues in the CDR3. The ends were cut back, 6 bases at V and 5 bases at J, with 13 bases in the middle. Per the germline V gene, CDR1 is MDHEN and CDR2 is SYDVKM. Here the CDR3 DNA reads TGTGCCAGCAGAGGCCTGGGGGGTACCGGGGAGCTGTTTTTT. It is translated as CASRGLGGTGELFF.

The V and J genes are TRBV7-9 and TRBJ1-2; TRBD1 is a possible D gene (6 bases). The ends were cut back, 6 bases at V and 8 bases at J, with 16 bases in the middle. The CDR3 spans 13 residues. Looked up from germline, CDR1 is SEHNR and CDR2 is FQNEAQ (reference sequence). The CDR3 DNA reads TGTGCCAGCAGTCTCACAGGGACGGGCGGCTACACCTTC. It encodes CASSLTGTGGYTF.

This clone was seen only once. The chain has TRBV7-9 and TRBJ1-1; D is ambiguous. This CDR3 is 14 amino acids long. Trimming pared 5 bases from V and 7 bases from J, leaving 17 bases between. The V gene's germline CDR1 is SEHNR and CDR2 FQNEAQ (reference sequence). The CDR3 reads CASSPDGGNFEAFF. The CDR3 bases are TGTGCCAGCAGCCCCGATGGAGGTAACTTTGAAGCTTTCTTT.